One sample yielded the 3 T cell receptor beta chains listed below, sequenced in a study of CD8+CD57+ T cells in acquired aplastic anemia. Patients sequenced had flow cytometry evidence of CD8+CD57+ cell expansion. Genomic DNA acted as the template from which TCR beta VDJ combination and CDR3 sequence profiling were carried out. Using its own MiXCR run on the reads, TCRdb lists one record per CDR3 protein. The repertoire includes around 220,000 distinct CDR3 sequences, around 49% of them detected once, and 15% to 20% sits in the top ten. The sequencing input was sorted CD4+, CD8+, or CD8+CD57+ T cells (not recorded which) from PBMCs. These receptors were obtained from a human donor with aplastic anemia.

The chain uses TRBV20-1 and TRBJ2-5; TRBD1 aligns across 10 bases. The CDR3 runs to 15 residues. Germline assignment: CDR1 DFQATT and CDR2 SNEGSKA (reference sequence). J gave up 1 base and V 6 bases, and 8 bases lay outside the gene matches. CDR3 in amino acids: CSATRQGASQETQYF. CDR3 DNA sequence: TGCAGTGCCACCAGACAGGGGGCATCCCAAGAGACCCAGTACTTC.

This clonotype was seen at least ten times. The chain carries TRBV2 and TRBJ2-7, with D uncertain. With 8 bases removed from V and 0 bases from J, the gap between germline ends came to 8 bases. The CDR3 covers 12 residues. Germline CDR1 is SNHLY and CDR2 is FYNNEI. The CDR3: CASRTDSYEQYF. The CDR3 coding sequence is TGTGCCAGCCGGACGGACTCCTACGAGCAGTACTTC.

This clonotype was counted at least ten times. The chain recombines TRBV5-1 with TRBJ2-3; D is ambiguous. The V end lost 4 bases, the J end lost 0 bases, and 12 bases lay between the germline ends. Germline lookup yields CDR1 SGHRS and CDR2 YFSETQ. The CDR3 length is 15 residues. As DNA, the CDR3 is TGCGCCAGCAGCACGGATCCGTCTAGCACAGATACGCAGTATTTT. Protein sequence: CASSTDPSSTDTQYF.